These 8 T cell receptor beta chains came from one sample sequenced in a study of neurological immune-mediated disorders. TCRdb itself ran the 5' RACE reads through MiXCR, one entry per CDR3 protein. In the table there are over 45,000 distinct CDR3 sequences, 3% to 4.5% of which are singletons. The specimen was CD4+ T cells from blood. These receptors came from a woman in her thirties or forties with multiple sclerosis.

In its sample, this clonotype was seen many times. The chain has TRBV7-2 and TRBJ1-2; perhaps TRBD1 as D (5 bases). Germline-derived CDR1 and CDR2 are SGHTA and FQGNSA. The CDR3 runs to 14 residues. The V end lost 5 bases, the J end lost 4 bases, and 14 bases lay between the germline ends. The CDR3 sequence is CASSPRTLSYGYTF. The CDR3 region has the DNA TGTGCCAGCAGCCCTAGGACACTATCCTATGGCTACACCTTC.

The table lists this clonotype with many counts. This chain connects TRBV5-1 to TRBJ2-2; 8 bases align to TRBD2. The germline CDR1 and CDR2 sequences are SGHRS and YFSETQ. V dropped 7 bases and J dropped 7; count of bases not matched to a gene: 15. This CDR3 is 16 amino acids long. CDR3 nucleotide sequence: TGCGCCAGCGGGTTTTTAGCGGGGACCTACGGCGGGGAGCTGTTTTTT. Its protein is CASGFLAGTYGGELFF.

This clonotype was recorded many times. This chain links TRBV11-2 with TRBJ1-2; D gene ambiguous. Germline V lookup: CDR1 SGHAT, CDR2 FQNNGV. Trimming shortened V by 3 bases and J by 6 bases, and 8 bases separated the two germline ends. This CDR3 has 12 residues. CDR3 loop: CASSFEGDGYTF. The DNA of the CDR3 is TGTGCCAGCAGCTTTGAGGGAGATGGCTACACCTTC.

Many counts were recorded for this clonotype. The germline gene is not matched at one end of the junction; a read error may be the cause. The V call is TRBV29-1, the J call TRBJ2-1; 7 bases are shared with TRBD1. CDR3 length equals 13 residues. Germline CDR1 reads SQVTM; CDR2 reads ANQGSEA. The CDR3: CSAEGTAENEQFF. CDR3 in DNA: TGCAGCGCTGAAGGGACAGCGGAGAATGAGCAGTTCTTC.

At least ten counts were recorded for this clonotype. The chain combines TRBV4-2 with TRBJ1-2; tentative D call: TRBD1 (5 bases). In germline, CDR1 is LGHNA, CDR2 YNFKEQ. The CDR3 has 13 amino acids. The germline V and J ends were trimmed by 0 bases and 8 bases, with 10 bases remaining between them. CDR3 DNA sequence: TGTGCCAGCAGCCAAGAACGGGGCAGGGGCTACACCTTC. This gives the protein CASSQERGRGYTF.

This clonotype was counted at least ten times. This rearrangement joins TRBV20-1 to TRBJ1-2; 10 bases align to TRBD1. In germline, CDR1 is DFQATT, CDR2 SNEGSKA (reference sequence). V lost 6 bases to trimming and J lost 4 bases; unmatched junction nucleotides: 14. This CDR3 has 16 residues. The CDR3 DNA reads as TGCAGTGCCAGGGCGGGACAGGGGCGAATGACCTATGGCTACACCTTC. Amino acids: CSARAGQGRMTYGYTF.

This clonotype was recorded at least ten times. The chain has TRBV5-1 and TRBJ2-5; D is possibly TRBD2 (5 bases). Trimming left V 2 bases short and J 0 bases short, with 8 bases between. The CDR3 length is 14 residues. Germline-derived CDR1 and CDR2 are SGHRS and YFSETQ. The CDR3 reads CASSLGGNQETQYF. In nucleotides, the CDR3 is TGCGCCAGCAGCTTAGGAGGAAACCAAGAGACCCAGTACTTC. Full variable domain (rest looked up from reference TRBV5-1 and TRBJ2-5): KAGVTQTPRYLIKTRGQQVTLSCSPISGHRSVSWYQQTPGQGLQFLFEYFSETQRNKGNFPGRFSGRQFSNSRSEMNVSTLELGDSALYLCASSLGGNQETQYFGPGTRLLVL.

This clonotype has a count of ten or more. The chain carries TRBV20-1 and TRBJ1-3; D is undetermined. This CDR3 contains 15 residues. CDR1 is DFQATT and CDR2 is SNEGSKA in the germline V gene (reference sequence). The V end lost 2 bases, the J end lost 0 bases, and 11 bases lay between the germline ends. CDR3 residues: CSARLFLSSGNTIYF. The CDR3 DNA follows: TGCAGTGCTAGACTCTTTCTGAGCTCTGGAAACACCATATATTTT.